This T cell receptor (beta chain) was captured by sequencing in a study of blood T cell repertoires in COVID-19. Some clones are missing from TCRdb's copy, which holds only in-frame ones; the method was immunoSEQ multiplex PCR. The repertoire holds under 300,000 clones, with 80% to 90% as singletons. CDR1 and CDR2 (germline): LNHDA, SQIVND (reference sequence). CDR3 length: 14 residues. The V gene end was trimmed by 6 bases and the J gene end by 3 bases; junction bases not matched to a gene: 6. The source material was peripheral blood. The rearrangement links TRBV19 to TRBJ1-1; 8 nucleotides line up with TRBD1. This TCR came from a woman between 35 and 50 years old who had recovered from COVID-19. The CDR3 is CASSRGLGDTEAFF. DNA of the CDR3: TGTGCCAGTAGCAGGGGGCTGGGTGACACTGAAGCTTTCTTT.